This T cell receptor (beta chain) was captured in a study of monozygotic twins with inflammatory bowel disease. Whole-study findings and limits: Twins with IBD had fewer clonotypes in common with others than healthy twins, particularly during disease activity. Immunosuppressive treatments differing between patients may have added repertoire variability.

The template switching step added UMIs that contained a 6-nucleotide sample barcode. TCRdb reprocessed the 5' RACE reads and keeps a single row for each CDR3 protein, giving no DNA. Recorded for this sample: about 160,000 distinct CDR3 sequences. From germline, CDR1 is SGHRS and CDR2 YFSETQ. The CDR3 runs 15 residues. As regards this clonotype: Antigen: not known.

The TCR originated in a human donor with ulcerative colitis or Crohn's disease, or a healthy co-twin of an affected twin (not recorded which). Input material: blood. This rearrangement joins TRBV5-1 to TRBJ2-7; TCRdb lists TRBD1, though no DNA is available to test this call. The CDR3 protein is CASRLSGQGSYEQYF.